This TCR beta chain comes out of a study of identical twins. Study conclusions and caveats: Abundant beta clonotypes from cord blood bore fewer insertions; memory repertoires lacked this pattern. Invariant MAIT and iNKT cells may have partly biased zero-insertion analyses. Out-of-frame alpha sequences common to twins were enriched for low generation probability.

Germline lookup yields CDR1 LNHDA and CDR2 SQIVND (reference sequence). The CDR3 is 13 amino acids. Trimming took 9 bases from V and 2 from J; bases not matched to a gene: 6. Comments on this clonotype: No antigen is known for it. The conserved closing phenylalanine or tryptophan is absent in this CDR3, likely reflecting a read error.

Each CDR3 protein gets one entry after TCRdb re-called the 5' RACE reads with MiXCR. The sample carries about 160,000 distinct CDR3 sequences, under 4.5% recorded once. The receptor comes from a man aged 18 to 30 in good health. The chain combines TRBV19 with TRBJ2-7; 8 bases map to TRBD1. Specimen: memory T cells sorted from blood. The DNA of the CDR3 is TGTGCCAGCCAAAGACAGGGGACCTACGAGCAGTACTAC. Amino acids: CASQRQGTYEQYY.